The sequence of this T cell receptor beta chain was determined in a study of blood T cells in healthy people across ages. For the second PCR, which ran for about 6 to 11 cycles, a sample-barcoded 5' primer and a J-beta primer mix were used. Each CDR3 protein is one row after TCRdb ran MiXCR on the 5' RACE reads. Of about 510,000 distinct CDR3 sequences in the sample, about 28% were seen once. Study-wide points: Using unsorted PBMCs precluded a conclusive naive versus antigen-experienced comparison. The unknown donor CMV status may have confounded expanded clonotype changes.

Trimming pared 0 bases from V and 5 bases from J, leaving 19 bases between. Germline V gives CDR1 LGHNT, CDR2 FRNRAP. This CDR3 contains 17 residues. This clonotype was recorded a few times. No antigen is known for it. The data also belong to a second study, concerning T cells of mothers and their children. That source notes: Maternal samples each gave over 8.5 million TCR beta CDR3 reads, and child samples about 3 million each. Evidence of persistent microchimeric T cell clones was absent.

The sequenced material came from blood. This clonotype was sampled from a boy aged 2 to 9 in good health. The genes are TRBV12-5 and TRBJ2-5; tentatively, D is TRBD2 (6 bases). The CDR3 nucleotides read TGTGCTAGTGGTTTGGTACATCTACCGGGAGCGCAGGAGACCCAGTACTTC. It yields the protein CASGLVHLPGAQETQYF.